This record looks at one T cell receptor beta chain sequence and its context. The sample belongs to a study of blood T cell repertoires in COVID-19. For the study at large: Spain, Italy and the United States supplied samples that represented acute and convalescent COVID-19. Sources were T cells, B-cell-depleted T cells, or PBMCs; the material itself was cDNA or gDNA.

Trimming pared 1 base from V and 8 bases from J, leaving 20 bases between. CDR1 and CDR2 from the germline V gene are PRHDT and FYEKMQ (reference sequence). This CDR3 comprises 16 residues. The data were produced by immunoSEQ multiplex PCR, yet TCRdb's version contains in-frame clones alone and is incomplete. The table has about 190,000 clones, 84% seen once. The clonotype was recovered from a human donor in a cohort sampled during active COVID-19. The chain employs TRBV13 and TRBJ1-2; D is possibly TRBD1 (6 bases). The sample taken for sequencing was peripheral blood. CDR3 bases: TGTGCCAGCAGCTTAGCCGTCGGCAGGGGTCCTTCCGGCTACACCTTC. Its protein is CASSLAVGRGPSGYTF.